This entry describes one T cell receptor beta chain. This sample was included in a study of blood T cell repertoires in COVID-19. About the research overall: The cDNA or gDNA used as material had been derived from T cells, B-cell-depleted T cells, or PBMCs.

The CDR3 covers 11 residues. V was pared by 4 bases and J by 1 base, with 3 bases between. As processed by the authors: Reference gene primer amplification gave nucleated cell count estimates. Here immunoSEQ multiplex PCR was the method, and the copy in TCRdb shows in-frame clones only, minus some. D and trimming were read from the DNA, whereas the V and J calls and clone size are those reported in that table. The table lists 200,000 to 250,000 clones, about 85% of them singletons. The chain joins TRBV5-3 to TRBJ2-7; D unclear. TRBV5-3 qualifies as an ORF whose function is uncertain. The TCR was taken from a man aged 45-65 years who had recovered from COVID-19. The sample was peripheral blood. CDR3 amino acids: CARSTSYEQYF. The DNA for the CDR3 is TGTGCCAGAAGCACTTCCTACGAGCAGTACTTC.